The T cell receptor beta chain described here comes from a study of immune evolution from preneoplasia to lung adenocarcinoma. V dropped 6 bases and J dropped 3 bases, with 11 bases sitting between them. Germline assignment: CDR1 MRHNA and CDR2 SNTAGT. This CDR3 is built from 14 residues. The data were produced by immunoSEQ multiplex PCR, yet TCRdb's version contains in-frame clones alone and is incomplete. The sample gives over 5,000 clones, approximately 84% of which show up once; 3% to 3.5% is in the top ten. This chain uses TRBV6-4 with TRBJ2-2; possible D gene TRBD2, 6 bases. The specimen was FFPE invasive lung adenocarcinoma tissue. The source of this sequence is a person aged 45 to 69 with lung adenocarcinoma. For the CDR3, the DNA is TGTGCCAGCAGCGGGAAGCGGGACACCGGGGAGCTGTTTTTT. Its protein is CASSGKRDTGELFF.